The present T cell receptor (beta chain) was sequenced within a study of blood T cell repertoires in COVID-19. The CDR3 contains 13 residues. Germline CDR1 SGHRS, CDR2 YFSETQ. V was cut by 2 bases and J by 4 bases, with 7 bases left in between. Original handling: How many nucleated cells were present was estimated from reference gene primer amplification. Data came from immunoSEQ multiplex PCR; TCRdb stores just in-frame clones and leaves some out. The D gene and trimming were derived from the DNA, and the V and J assignments and clone size from that table. The data hold tens of thousands of clones, with about 87% observed a single time.

The genes are TRBV5-1 and TRBJ1-5; D unclear. The TCR originated in a man aged 80 or over with acute or convalescent COVID-19. The sample was peripheral blood. The CDR3 reads CASSFGQNQPQHF. DNA of the CDR3: TGCGCCAGCAGCTTTGGCCAGAATCAGCCCCAGCATTTT.